Below, 3 T cell receptor beta chains from the same sample are listed, as sequenced in a study of early T cells in non-severe SARS-CoV-2 infection. TCRdb independently ran MiXCR on the 5' RACE reads; one entry per CDR3 protein. Of around 30,000 distinct CDR3 sequences listed, less than 10% are singletons. Sequenced: whole blood. The receptor source for this set is an adult who was a healthcare worker with PCR-confirmed SARS-CoV-2 infection or an uninfected control (not recorded which).

This clonotype was counted ten times or more. The chain recombines TRBV4-1 with TRBJ2-7, with D maybe TRBD2 (6 bases). The CDR3 consists of 16 residues. The germline CDR1 and CDR2 sequences are MGHRA and YSYEKL. V was trimmed by 4 bases and J by 1 base, leaving 17 bases between them. CDR3 protein: CASSLPPTGESYEQYF. DNA for the CDR3: TGCGCCAGCAGCCTCCCACCGACGGGGGAATCCTACGAGCAGTACTTC.

This clonotype was detected many times. V and J are TRBV30 and TRBJ2-7; D is uncertain. V lost 0 bases and J lost 5, with 2 bases in between. Germline values: CDR1 GTSNPN, CDR2 SVGIG (reference sequence). The CDR3 sequence is 10 residues long. CDR3: CAWSVNEQYF. For the CDR3, the DNA is TGTGCCTGGAGTGTGAACGAGCAGTACTTC.

The chain employs TRBV10-2 and TRBJ2-7, with TRBD2 matching over 13 bases. This CDR3 is built from 14 residues. Germline V lookup: CDR1 WSHSY, CDR2 SAAADI. V gave up 7 bases and J gave up 2 bases; unmatched junction bases: 2. CDR3 DNA sequence: TGCGCCAGCACGGGGACTAGCGGGGCCTACGAGCAGTACTTC. Its protein product is CASTGTSGAYEQYF.